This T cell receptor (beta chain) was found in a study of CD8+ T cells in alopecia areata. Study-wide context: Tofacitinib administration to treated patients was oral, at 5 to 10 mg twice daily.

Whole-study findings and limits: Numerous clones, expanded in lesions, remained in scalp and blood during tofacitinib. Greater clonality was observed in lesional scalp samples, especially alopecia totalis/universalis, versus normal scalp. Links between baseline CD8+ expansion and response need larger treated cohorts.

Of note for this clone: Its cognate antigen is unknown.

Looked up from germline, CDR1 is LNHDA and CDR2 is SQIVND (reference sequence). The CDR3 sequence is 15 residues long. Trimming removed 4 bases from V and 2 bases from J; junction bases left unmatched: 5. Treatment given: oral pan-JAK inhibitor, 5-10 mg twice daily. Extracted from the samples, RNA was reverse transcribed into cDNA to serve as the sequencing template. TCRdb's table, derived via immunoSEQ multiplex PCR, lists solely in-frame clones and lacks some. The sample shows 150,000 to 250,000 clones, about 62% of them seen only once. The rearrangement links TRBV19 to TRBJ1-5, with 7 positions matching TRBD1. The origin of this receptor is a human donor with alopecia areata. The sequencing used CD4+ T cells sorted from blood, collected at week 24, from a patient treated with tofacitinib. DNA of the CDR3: TGTGCCAGTAGTAGAACAGGGGTTGGCAATCAGCCCCAGCATTTT. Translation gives CASSRTGVGNQPQHF.